This entry features one T cell receptor (beta chain) sequence. This specimen belongs to a study of T cells in Graves' hyperthyroidism and ophthalmopathy. Each patient was aged 18 to 65 and had newly diagnosed hyperthyroidism of under 2 months' duration. Thyroid ultrasound, orbital computed tomography, clinical symptoms, and serum thyroxine and TRAb underpinned diagnoses. The sample, blood from the first hyperthyroidism diagnosis, precedes any ophthalmopathy symptoms. Out of around 10 ml of fresh peripheral blood came the PBMCs. TCR beta CDR3 region amplification was performed from RNA transcripts. First-round RT-PCR of the TCR CDR3 relied on the HTBI primer set. TCRdb used MiXCR to reprocess the multiplex PCR reads, holding one entry per CDR3 protein. The sample has 690,000 or so distinct CDR3 sequences, roughly a sixth seen once. The CDR3 runs to 11 residues. V shed 6 bases and J shed 1 base, with 3 bases lying between them. The V gene's germline CDR1 is SGHAT and CDR2 FQNNGV.

This chain links TRBV11-2 with TRBJ2-5; no firm D call. The sequenced sample consisted of blood. The receptor was isolated from a woman aged 45-60 years with Graves' hyperthyroidism that later progressed to Graves' ophthalmopathy. The CDR3 DNA sequence: TGTGCCAGCAGAATCCAAGAGACCCAGTACTTC. Translating gives CASRIQETQYF.